The sequence of this TCR beta chain was determined in a study of blood T cell repertoires in COVID-19. CDR1 SGHTA and CDR2 FQGTGA come from the germline V gene. V lost 4 bases to trimming and J lost 3 bases; unmatched junction nucleotides: 3. The CDR3 runs to 15 residues. Sequenced by immunoSEQ multiplex PCR; TCRdb stores in-frame clones only, minus some. This table has about 71,000 clones, 75% to 90% appearing once. Sequenced: peripheral blood. The chain recombines TRBV7-3 with TRBJ2-2; 9 bases match TRBD2. This clonotype was obtained from a human donor in a cohort sampled during active COVID-19. CDR3 coding DNA: TGTGCCAGCAGCTCAGCGGGAGGAGACACCGGGGAGCTGTTTTTT. Translated, it gives CASSSAGGDTGELFF.